The present T cell receptor beta chain was sequenced within a study of CD8+CD57+ T cells in acquired aplastic anemia. About the research overall: Each DNA sample taken from sorted CD4+ and CD8+ cells came to about 3 ug on average.

Concerning this clonotype itself: Its target is not known.

The study profiled TCR beta VDJ and CDR3 using genomic DNA as template. TCRdb reprocessed the reads with MiXCR, giving one entry per CDR3 protein. Of roughly 180,000 distinct CDR3 sequences listed, around 60% were seen once; the top ten hold under 55%. Patients chosen for sequencing had CD8+CD57+ cells that had expanded, as shown by flow cytometry. The length of the CDR3 is 15 residues. Trimming removed 4 bases from V and 3 bases from J, with 14 bases in between. Per the germline V gene, CDR1 is LGHDT and CDR2 is YNNKEL (reference sequence). Study results and caveats: Between the patient and control groups, CD8+ Simpson's diversity did not differ significantly.

The genes are TRBV3-1 and TRBJ2-3; possible D gene TRBD1, 6 bases. Source material: sorted CD4+, CD8+, or CD8+CD57+ T cells (not recorded which) from PBMCs. This receptor was identified in a human donor with aplastic anemia. The CDR3 sequence: CASSLDRLGTDTQYF. The CDR3, as DNA: TGTGCCAGCAGCCTCGACAGGTTGGGGACAGATACGCAGTATTTT.